This T cell receptor (beta chain) emerged from a study of control samples from healthy donors and cancer patients. Repertoires were generated with immunoSEQ multiplex PCR, while TCRdb's copy carries only in-frame clones and drops some. The table includes nearly 200,000 clones, around 90% detected once. The CDR3 is 15 residues long. V was clipped by 5 bases and J by 5 bases; unmatched bases: 8. Germline CDR1 and CDR2: SGDLS and YYNGEE. The clonotype originates from a young man in good health. Sample: blood. The chain combines TRBV9 with TRBJ2-3; TRBD2 aligns across 10 bases. CDR3 sequence reads: CASSASGGPGDTQYF. The CDR3 DNA is TGTGCCAGCAGTGCTAGCGGGGGCCCCGGAGATACGCAGTATTTT.